A selection of T cell receptor beta chains follows, all from one sample in a study of T cells in Graves' hyperthyroidism and ophthalmopathy. TCRdb passed the multiplex PCR reads through MiXCR, listing each CDR3 protein once. Among around 600,000 distinct CDR3 sequences listed, about 14% were seen once. Specimen: blood. The receptors were sampled from a woman in her fifties or sixties with Graves' ophthalmopathy. Each CDR3 is given with its conserved first and last residue. D genes are given only for firm matches. Size tells how often a clone was seen (once, few, many) or the class of an expanded clone, and some rows leave it out.

.	TRBV5-1	many	TRBJ2-1	CASSLGRLSSYNEQFF
.	TRBV20-1	.	TRBJ2-3	CSGGAARDTQYF
.	TRBV12-3/TRBV12-4	many	TRBJ2-4	CASSSILAKNIQYF
.	TRBV7-6	few	TRBJ1-2	CASSLTPRDKLGGYTF
TRBD1	TRBV2	many	TRBJ2-2	CASSQGQVVTGELFF
.	TRBV20-1	many	TRBJ2-7	CSAMAGGYEQYF
.	TRBV12-3/TRBV12-4	many	TRBJ1-5	CASSLIRDRNQPQHF
TRBD1	TRBV5-1	.	TRBJ2-7	CASSLEGQGFSYEQYF
TRBD2	TRBV5-6	.	TRBJ2-1	CASSLNRLAGIPNEQFF
TRBD1	TRBV20-1	.	TRBJ1-1	CSAWDRGTYTEAFF
TRBD1	TRBV6-2/TRBV6-3	few	TRBJ2-6	CASSYLTGFFSGANVLTF
.	TRBV12-3/TRBV12-4	many	TRBJ1-1	CASSSPGLASNTEAFF
TRBD1	TRBV12-3/TRBV12-4	.	TRBJ1-2	CASSYRGRMDGYTF
.	TRBV19	.	TRBJ2-3	CASSIWANTQYF
.	TRBV20-1	many	TRBJ1-5	CSAYDSFNQPQHF
TRBD2	TRBV20-1	.	TRBJ2-1	CSAELAGVDNEQFF
TRBD2	TRBV24-1	many	TRBJ2-1	CATSLGGGAYNEQFF
.	TRBV6-5	few	TRBJ1-1	CASSYREKAFF
TRBD1	TRBV29-1	few	TRBJ2-1	CSVEYTGGNYNEQFF
TRBD1	TRBV20-1	.	TRBJ1-6	CSARGAGGLNSPLHF
.	TRBV2	many	TRBJ2-6	CASSEMGSISGANVLTF
TRBD2	TRBV5-1	many	TRBJ2-1	CASSWLTSGTYNEQFF
.	TRBV11-3	many	TRBJ2-1	CASSLDPVSYNEQFF
.	TRBV30	few	TRBJ2-7	CAWSVSTTYEQYF
.	TRBV9	few	TRBJ1-2	CASSVQDGGYTF
.	TRBV20-1	few	TRBJ1-2	CSSRLSNYGYTF
.	TRBV3-1	.	TRBJ1-1	CASSQETGANTEAFF
.	TRBV24-1	many	TRBJ2-2	CATRDWGTGELFF
.	TRBV7-9	once	TRBJ1-5	CASSLRGEAYSNQPQHF
.	TRBV9	many	TRBJ2-2	CASSVGGGGRTGELFF
.	TRBV12-3/TRBV12-4	many	TRBJ1-1	CASSLEGPIPFF
TRBD1	TRBV7-9	.	TRBJ1-1	CASSWVTGKKYTNTEAFF
.	TRBV30	many	TRBJ1-4	CAWSIQGAGEKLFF
TRBD2	TRBV11-1	many	TRBJ2-1	CASSSGLAGGAYNEQFF
.	TRBV30	many	TRBJ2-7	CAWINPGRGYEQYF
TRBD2	TRBV9	few	TRBJ2-5	CASSESGRARETQYF
TRBD2	TRBV6-1	many	TRBJ2-7	CASRLAGIYEQYF
TRBD2	TRBV10-3	few	TRBJ2-1	CAIGGREENEQFF
TRBD2	TRBV28	many	TRBJ2-1	CASSRTSGGVYNEQFF
TRBD1	TRBV30	many	TRBJ1-1	CAWSVKLPGQGILGAFF
TRBD1	TRBV9	many	TRBJ2-7	CASSSQKQGNEQYF
.	TRBV5-1	.	TRBJ2-7	CASRYLDSYEQYF
TRBD1	TRBV4-1	.	TRBJ2-7	CASSQVQGETYEQYF
.	TRBV18	many	TRBJ1-6	CASSPGDFYNSPLHF
.	TRBV20-1	.	TRBJ1-2	CSARVGGRDLNYGYTF
TRBD1	TRBV15	many	TRBJ2-1	CATSRDRGQYNEQFF
TRBD2	TRBV5-1	many	TRBJ2-3	CASSPRDYRTDTQYF